This TCR beta chain appears in the sequencing data of a study of blood T cells in healthy people across ages. Study information: About one barcoded beta molecule per two T cells was captured by template switching.

This CDR3 contains 13 residues. The germline CDR1 and CDR2 sequences are SGHDN and FVKESK. Sample-barcoded 5' priming and a J-beta primer mix drove a second PCR of roughly 7 to 11 cycles. All cDNA molecules were each tagged by a template-switch adaptor with 12 random nucleotides. TCRdb called the 5' RACE reads again in MiXCR, with one record for every CDR3 protein. The sample holds more than 650,000 distinct CDR3 sequences, 22% seen once. The sample holds a few counts of this clonotype. Antigen: not known. One junction end does not reproduce the germline sequence, and a read error may be involved. Study observations and caveats: Nothing was known about donor CMV status, and this possibly confounded expanded clonotype changes.

This chain uses TRBV14 with TRBJ2-1; D is perhaps TRBD2 (5 bases). The receptor's source is a man in his sixties or seventies in good health. Material: blood. CDR3 bases: TGTGTCAGCAGCGGCCGTGTCTACAATGAGCAGTTCTTC. As protein: CVSSGRVYNEQFF.